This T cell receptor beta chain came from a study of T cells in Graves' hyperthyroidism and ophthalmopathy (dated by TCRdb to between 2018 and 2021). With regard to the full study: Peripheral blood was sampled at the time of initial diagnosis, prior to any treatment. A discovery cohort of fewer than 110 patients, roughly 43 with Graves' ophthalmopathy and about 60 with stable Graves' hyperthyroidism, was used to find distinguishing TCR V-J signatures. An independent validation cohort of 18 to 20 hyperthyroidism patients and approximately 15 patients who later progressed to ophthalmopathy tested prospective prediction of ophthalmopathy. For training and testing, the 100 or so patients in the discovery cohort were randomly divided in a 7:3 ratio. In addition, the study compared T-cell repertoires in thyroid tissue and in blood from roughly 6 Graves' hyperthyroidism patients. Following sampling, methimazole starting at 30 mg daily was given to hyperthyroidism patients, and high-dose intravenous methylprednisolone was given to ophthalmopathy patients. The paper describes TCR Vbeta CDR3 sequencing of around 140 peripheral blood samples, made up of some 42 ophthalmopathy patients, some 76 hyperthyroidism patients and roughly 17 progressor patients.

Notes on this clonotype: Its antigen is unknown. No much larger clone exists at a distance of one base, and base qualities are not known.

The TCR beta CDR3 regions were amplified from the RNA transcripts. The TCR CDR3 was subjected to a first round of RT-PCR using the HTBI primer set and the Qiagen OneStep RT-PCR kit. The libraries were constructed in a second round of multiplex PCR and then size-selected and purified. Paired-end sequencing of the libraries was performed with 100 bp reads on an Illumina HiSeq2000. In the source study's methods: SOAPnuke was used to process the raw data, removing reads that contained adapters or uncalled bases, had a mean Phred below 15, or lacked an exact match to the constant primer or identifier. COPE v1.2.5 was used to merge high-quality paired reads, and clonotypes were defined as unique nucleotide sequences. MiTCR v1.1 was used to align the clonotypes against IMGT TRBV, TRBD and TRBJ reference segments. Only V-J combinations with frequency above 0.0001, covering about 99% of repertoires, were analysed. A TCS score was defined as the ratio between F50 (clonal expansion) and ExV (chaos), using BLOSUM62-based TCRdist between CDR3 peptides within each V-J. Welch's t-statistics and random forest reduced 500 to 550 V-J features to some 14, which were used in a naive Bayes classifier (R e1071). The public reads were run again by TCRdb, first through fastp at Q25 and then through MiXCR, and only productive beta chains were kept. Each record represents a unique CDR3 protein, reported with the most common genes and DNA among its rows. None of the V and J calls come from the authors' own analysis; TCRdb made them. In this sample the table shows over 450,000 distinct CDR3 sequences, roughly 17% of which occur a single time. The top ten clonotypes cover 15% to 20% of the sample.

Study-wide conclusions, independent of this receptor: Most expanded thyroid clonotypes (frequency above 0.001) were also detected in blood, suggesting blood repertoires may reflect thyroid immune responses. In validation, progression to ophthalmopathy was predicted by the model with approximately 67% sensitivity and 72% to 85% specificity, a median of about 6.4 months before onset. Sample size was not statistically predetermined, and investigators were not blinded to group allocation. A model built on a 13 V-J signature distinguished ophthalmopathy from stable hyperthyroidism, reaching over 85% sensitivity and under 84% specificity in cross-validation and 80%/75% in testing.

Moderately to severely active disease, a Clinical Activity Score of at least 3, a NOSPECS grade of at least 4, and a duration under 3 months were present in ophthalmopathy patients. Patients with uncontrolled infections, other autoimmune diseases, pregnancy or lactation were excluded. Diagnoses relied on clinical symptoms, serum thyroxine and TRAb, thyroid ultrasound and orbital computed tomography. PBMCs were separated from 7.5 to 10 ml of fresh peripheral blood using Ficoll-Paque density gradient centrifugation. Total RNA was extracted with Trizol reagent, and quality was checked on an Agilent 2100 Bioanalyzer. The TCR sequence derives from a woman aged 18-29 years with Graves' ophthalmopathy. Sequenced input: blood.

CDR3 reads: CASSLFSWSQPQHF. The sequenced DNA is TGTGCCAGCAGTTTATTTAGTTGGAGTCAGCCCCAGCATTTT. This receptor chain uses TRBV28 and TRBJ1-5; confidence is insufficient to name the D gene. V gives up 1 base and J gives up 6 bases, and the segment between their germline ends measures 10 bases. CDR1 and CDR2 were assigned from the germline V gene as MDHEN and SYDVKM. The CDR3 contains 14 residues, cysteine and phenylalanine counted. CDR3 DNA is the only sequence kept; it has 42 bases, read in frame from the first base.